This record concerns one T cell receptor (beta chain) sequence. Its cognate antigen is unknown. The V end was cut by 2 bases, the J end by 3 bases, with 11 bases between. The CDR3 contains 14 residues. Per germline, CDR1 SNHLY and CDR2 FYNNEI. Primers included in the PCR were 60 Vbeta and 13 Jbeta primers. Libraries were prepared by immunoSEQ multiplex PCR; TCRdb keeps only in-frame clonotypes and omits some of them. Recorded for this sample: about 82,000 clones. The sample is drawn from a study of cytomegalovirus exposure and HLA in healthy donors. Study results and limitations: When a later analysis compared HLA-associated TCR beta chains with equally common others, the HLA-associated chains turned out to be more clonally expanded and to have lower generation probabilities. Previous analysis showed most TCR beta V segments were productive about 87% or about 30% of the time.

This sequence originates from a woman aged 25 to 39 in good health and CMV-seronegative. The sequenced sample consisted of PBMCs. The chain has TRBV2 and TRBJ2-7; tentatively, D is TRBD1 (6 bases). CDR3 residues: CASSEQGSGYEQYF. Written as DNA, the CDR3 is TGTGCCAGCAGTGAACAGGGGTCGGGCTACGAGCAGTACTTC. Using reference TRBV2 and TRBJ2-7 for the parts outside the CDR3, the full variable domain is EPEVTQTPSHQVTQMGQEVILRCVPISNHLYFYWYRQILGQKVEFLVSFYNNEISEKSEIFDDQFSVERPDGSNFTLKIRSTKLEDSAMYFCASSEQGSGYEQYFGPGTRLTVT.